The rows below give T cell receptor beta chains drawn from one sample of a study of cytotoxic CD8 clonotypes in ibrutinib-treated CLL. Data came from immunoSEQ multiplex PCR; TCRdb stores just in-frame clones and leaves some out. The table shows over 140,000 clones, with more than 70% occurring only once. The specimen was PBMCs, collected after 36 months of ibrutinib treatment. These TCRs come from a human donor with chronic lymphocytic leukemia. Each CDR3 is given with its conserved first and last residue. The D gene is left open where the match is weak. Not every row has a clone size; where given, it reads once, few, many or a size class.

CDR3aa | CDR3nt | j_gene | abundance | v_gene | d_gene
CASSSSGGSEKLFF | TGTGCCAGCAGTTCTTCAGGGGGGTCTGAAAAACTGTTTTTT | TRBJ1-4 | - | TRBV6-5 | TRBD1
CASSVGTGYGYTF | TGTGCCAGCAGTGTTGGGACAGGGTACGGCTACACCTTC | TRBJ1-2 | once | TRBV2 | TRBD1
CASRPPLQETQYF | TGTGCCAGCAGGCCACCCCTCCAAGAGACCCAGTACTTC | TRBJ2-5 | - | TRBV5-4 | -
CASSVTGFPGEQYF | TGTGCCAGCAGTGTGACAGGGTTCCCTGGCGAGCAGTACTTC | TRBJ2-7 | few | TRBV27 | TRBD1
CASSDRGTYNEQFF | TGTGCCAGCAGTGATAGAGGGACCTACAATGAGCAGTTCTTC | TRBJ2-1 | - | TRBV25-1 | -
CAISESTGGNYGYTF | TGTGCCATCAGTGAGTCAACAGGGGGAAACTATGGCTACACCTTC | TRBJ1-2 | - | TRBV10-3 | TRBD1
CASSLATLGPRSGNTIYF | TGTGCCAGCAGCTTAGCCACTCTAGGACCACGCTCTGGAAACACCATATATTTT | TRBJ1-3 | - | TRBV7-9 | -
CASSPPRWGGTEAFF | TGTGCCAGCTCACCACCGAGATGGGGTGGAACTGAAGCTTTCTTT | TRBJ1-1 | - | TRBV18 | -
CSVGQGVIQETQYF | TGCAGCGTCGGACAGGGGGTCATTCAAGAGACCCAGTACTTC | TRBJ2-5 | once | TRBV29-1 | TRBD1
CASSSTGTGVFNGEKLFF | TGTGCCAGCAGCTCGACCGGGACAGGGGTTTTCAATGGTGAAAAACTGTTTTTT | TRBJ1-4 | - | TRBV11-2 | TRBD1
CATQTGGHTGELFF | TGTGCCACACAAACCGGCGGCCACACCGGGGAGCTGTTTTTT | TRBJ2-2 | - | TRBV28 | -